The source of this T cell receptor beta chain is a study of radiotherapy plus CTLA-4 blockade in lung cancer. The data were produced by immunoSEQ multiplex PCR, yet TCRdb's version contains in-frame clones alone and is incomplete. The sample holds some 78,000 clones, around nine tenths seen once. Those with chemo-refractory metastatic non-small-cell lung cancer were treated with focal radiation combined with CTLA-4 blockade using ipilimumab. Between the trimmed V and J ends, which lost 5 bases and 6 bases, there was a span of 11 bases. The germline CDR1 and CDR2 sequences are SEHNR and FQNEAQ (reference sequence). CDR3 length equals 14 residues.

This receptor was identified in a human donor with non-small cell lung cancer who had stable disease on radiotherapy plus ipilimumab. The chain joins TRBV7-9 to TRBJ1-6, with unresolved D. The material was peripheral blood, obtained from a patient treated with radiotherapy plus ipilimumab. The DNA of the CDR3 is TGTGCCAGCAGCCCACGGGCTGGTAATTCACCCCTCCACTTT. It yields the protein CASSPRAGNSPLHF.